This is a list of T cell receptor beta chains from one sample in a study of read filtering for tumor transcriptome and immune sequencing. TCRdb re-called the reads with MiXCR, one entry per CDR3 protein. The sample consists of 75,000 to 95,000 distinct CDR3 sequences, 20% to 25% of them appearing once. The sample consisted of a population of CD138-negative cells sorted from bone marrow. These receptors originate from a donor at least 40 years old with multiple myeloma. CDR3s include the opening cysteine and the closing phenylalanine or tryptophan. A D gene is named only where the DNA matches it firmly. Not every row has a clone size; where given, it reads once, few, many or a size class.

d_call: .
clone_size: few
j_call: TRBJ1-1
v_call: TRBV2
cdr3_nt: TGTGCCAGCCAGGGAGAGGAGATCGGAGCTTTCTTT
cdr3_aa: CASQGEEIGAFF

d_call: .
clone_size: many
j_call: TRBJ1-2
v_call: TRBV6-2/TRBV6-3
cdr3_nt: TGTGCCAGCAGTTATTGGTTGGGCTATGGCTACACCTTC
cdr3_aa: CASSYWLGYGYTF

d_call: .
clone_size: many
j_call: TRBJ2-3
v_call: TRBV6-2/TRBV6-3
cdr3_nt: TGTGCCAGCAGTTACACTAAACCGGGACTCCCTCCAGATACGCAGTATTTT
cdr3_aa: CASSYTKPGLPPDTQYF

d_call: .
clone_size: medium-sized
j_call: TRBJ2-1
v_call: TRBV12-3/TRBV12-4
cdr3_nt: TGTGCCAGCAGTTTTTACACTTACAATGAGCAGTTCTTC
cdr3_aa: CASSFYTYNEQFF

d_call: TRBD2
clone_size: many
j_call: TRBJ2-3
v_call: TRBV9
cdr3_nt: TGTGCCAGCAGCACCCGGGGTAGCGGGGCCACAGATACGCAGTATTTT
cdr3_aa: CASSTRGSGATDTQYF

d_call: .
clone_size: many
j_call: TRBJ2-1
v_call: TRBV7-3
cdr3_nt: TGTGCCAGCAGCACCGACAGATACAATGAGCAGTTCTTC
cdr3_aa: CASSTDRYNEQFF

d_call: TRBD2
clone_size: .
j_call: TRBJ2-5
v_call: TRBV28
cdr3_nt: TGTGCCAGCTCAGCGGGGGGGCAAGAGACCCAGTACTTC
cdr3_aa: CASSAGGQETQYF

d_call: TRBD1
clone_size: many
j_call: TRBJ2-4
v_call: TRBV5-1
cdr3_nt: TGCGCCAGCAGGGAGACAGGGACGAGCAAAAACATTCAGTACTTC
cdr3_aa: CASRETGTSKNIQYF

d_call: TRBD1
clone_size: few
j_call: TRBJ2-5
v_call: TRBV7-8
cdr3_nt: TGTGCCAGCAGAGAGGACAGGGTGAGGGAGACCCAGTACTTC
cdr3_aa: CASREDRVRETQYF

d_call: .
clone_size: .
j_call: TRBJ2-7
v_call: TRBV5-1
cdr3_nt: TGCGCCAGCAGCTTGGCCGGGGAGGTCTACGAGCAGTACTTC
cdr3_aa: CASSLAGEVYEQYF

d_call: TRBD2
clone_size: many
j_call: TRBJ2-7
v_call: TRBV2
cdr3_nt: TGTGCCAGCAGTGAGCGGTCTGCGGGGGGCCACTACGAGCAGTACTTC
cdr3_aa: CASSERSAGGHYEQYF

d_call: .
clone_size: many
j_call: TRBJ2-1
v_call: TRBV2
cdr3_nt: TGTGCCAGCAGTGAGGAGGGGGGGCCCCACAATGAGCAGTTCTTC
cdr3_aa: CASSEEGGPHNEQFF

d_call: .
clone_size: many
j_call: TRBJ2-6
v_call: TRBV7-9
cdr3_nt: TGTGCCAGCAGCCTGGCAGGCGGGGCCAACGTCCTGACTTTC
cdr3_aa: CASSLAGGANVLTF

d_call: .
clone_size: .
j_call: TRBJ1-2
v_call: TRBV12-3/TRBV12-4
cdr3_nt: TGTGCCAGCAGTTTAGCGCTTGGGTTGGGCTATGGCTACACCTTC
cdr3_aa: CASSLALGLGYGYTF

d_call: .
clone_size: many
j_call: TRBJ2-3
v_call: TRBV5-1
cdr3_nt: TGCGCCAGCAGCTCAAGACAGGTCACAGATACGCAGTATTTT
cdr3_aa: CASSSRQVTDTQYF

d_call: .
clone_size: few
j_call: TRBJ1-1
v_call: TRBV19
cdr3_nt: TGTGCCAGTAGTATAGCACCTGGGGGGGGTCTGAACACTGAAGCTTTCTTT
cdr3_aa: CASSIAPGGGLNTEAFF

d_call: .
clone_size: many
j_call: TRBJ1-1
v_call: TRBV9
cdr3_nt: TGTGCCAGCAGCCCCCAGGTGGGGGGGGGAACTGAAGCTTTCTTT
cdr3_aa: CASSPQVGGGTEAFF

d_call: .
clone_size: many
j_call: TRBJ2-7
v_call: TRBV18
cdr3_nt: TGTGCCAGCTCAGTGGGCACCTACGAGCAGTACTTC
cdr3_aa: CASSVGTYEQYF

d_call: .
clone_size: few
j_call: TRBJ2-7
v_call: TRBV20-1
cdr3_nt: TGCAGTGCTCTCGGAGGGGGGGCCCCCTACGAGCAGTACTTC
cdr3_aa: CSALGGGAPYEQYF

d_call: .
clone_size: many
j_call: TRBJ2-3
v_call: TRBV6-6
cdr3_nt: TGTGCCAGCAGTGACCGCGGACAGTCCACAGATACGCAGTATTTT
cdr3_aa: CASSDRGQSTDTQYF

d_call: .
clone_size: many
j_call: TRBJ1-1
v_call: TRBV6-2/TRBV6-3
cdr3_nt: TGTGCCAGCAGTTACGGCGGCCAGGGGCCCACTGAAGCTTTCTTT
cdr3_aa: CASSYGGQGPTEAFF

d_call: .
clone_size: many
j_call: TRBJ1-5
v_call: TRBV7-2
cdr3_nt: TGTGCCAGCAGCTTAGCAGGGATTGAAGGTCAGCCCCAGCATTTT
cdr3_aa: CASSLAGIEGQPQHF

d_call: .
clone_size: many
j_call: TRBJ1-2
v_call: TRBV12-3/TRBV12-4
cdr3_nt: TGTGCCAGCAGTTTTGGCCGGGAAAACTATGGCTACACCTTC
cdr3_aa: CASSFGRENYGYTF

d_call: .
clone_size: .
j_call: TRBJ1-1
v_call: TRBV6-4
cdr3_nt: TGTGCCAGCAGTGAAGGGCAGGGTACTGAAGCTTTCTTT
cdr3_aa: CASSEGQGTEAFF

d_call: TRBD1
clone_size: many
j_call: TRBJ1-2
v_call: TRBV28
cdr3_nt: TGTGCCAGCCGGACAGGCCCAGAGACCTTC
cdr3_aa: CASRTGPETF

d_call: .
clone_size: many
j_call: TRBJ2-7
v_call: TRBV6-2/TRBV6-3
cdr3_nt: TGTGCCAGCAGTTACTCGAACACTCTCTACGAGCAGTACTTC
cdr3_aa: CASSYSNTLYEQYF

d_call: TRBD1
clone_size: many
j_call: TRBJ2-3
v_call: TRBV25-1
cdr3_nt: TGTGCCAGCAGTGGGACAGGTGGAGATACGCAGTATTTT
cdr3_aa: CASSGTGGDTQYF

d_call: TRBD1
clone_size: many
j_call: TRBJ1-1
v_call: TRBV5-1
cdr3_nt: TGCGCCAGCAGCGGAACCGGGACAGGGGTTGAAGCTTTCTTT
cdr3_aa: CASSGTGTGVEAFF

d_call: TRBD2
clone_size: .
j_call: TRBJ2-3
v_call: TRBV2
cdr3_nt: TGTGCCAGCAGTGGCGACCCTAGCGGGGGGGCCCAAGATACGCAGTATTTT
cdr3_aa: CASSGDPSGGAQDTQYF

d_call: .
clone_size: few
j_call: TRBJ1-1
v_call: TRBV5-1
cdr3_nt: TGCGCCAGCAGCTTGTTAGGGGTCACTGAAGCTTTCTTT
cdr3_aa: CASSLLGVTEAFF

d_call: TRBD1
clone_size: few
j_call: TRBJ1-5
v_call: TRBV24-1
cdr3_nt: TGTGCCACCAGCACAGGGGTTCAGCCCCAGCATTTT
cdr3_aa: CATSTGVQPQHF

d_call: .
clone_size: many
j_call: TRBJ1-4
v_call: TRBV20-1
cdr3_nt: TGCAGTGCCCAGGAGGGAGCTGCTAATGAAAAACTGTTTTTT
cdr3_aa: CSAQEGAANEKLFF

d_call: TRBD1
clone_size: few
j_call: TRBJ1-4
v_call: TRBV2
cdr3_nt: TGTGCCAGCAGTGAACGGACAGGGTTGAATGAAAAACTGTTTTTT
cdr3_aa: CASSERTGLNEKLFF

d_call: .
clone_size: few
j_call: TRBJ2-5
v_call: TRBV3-1
cdr3_nt: TGTGCCAGCAGCCAAGATACTGGGCAAGAGACCCAGTACTTC
cdr3_aa: CASSQDTGQETQYF

d_call: .
clone_size: few
j_call: TRBJ1-3
v_call: TRBV5-1
cdr3_nt: TGCGCCAGCAGCTTTACACATGGGGCCCCTGGAAACACCATATATTTT
cdr3_aa: CASSFTHGAPGNTIYF

d_call: .
clone_size: .
j_call: TRBJ1-1
v_call: TRBV5-1
cdr3_nt: TGCGCCAGCAGCTTGTCTGGGGAGAACACTGAAGCTTTCTTT
cdr3_aa: CASSLSGENTEAFF

d_call: .
clone_size: many
j_call: TRBJ1-1
v_call: TRBV30
cdr3_nt: TGTGCCTGGACGCTGGGTTCCGCTTTGCTGGTTGAAGCTTTCTTT
cdr3_aa: CAWTLGSALLVEAFF

d_call: .
clone_size: many
j_call: TRBJ2-7
v_call: TRBV18
cdr3_nt: TGTGCCAGCTCAAAAGGCCAGGATCAGGCCTACGAGCAGTACTTC
cdr3_aa: CASSKGQDQAYEQYF

d_call: .
clone_size: .
j_call: TRBJ2-3
v_call: TRBV19
cdr3_nt: TGTGCCAGTAGTAGATCAGCAGCCGATACGCAGTATTTT
cdr3_aa: CASSRSAADTQYF

d_call: .
clone_size: many
j_call: TRBJ2-2
v_call: TRBV19
cdr3_nt: TGTGCCAGTACCCCACAGGGAGTCCGCACCGGGGAGCTGTTTTTT
cdr3_aa: CASTPQGVRTGELFF

d_call: .
clone_size: many
j_call: TRBJ1-1
v_call: TRBV6-4
cdr3_nt: TGTGCCACCCGCCGGGGACCTAACACTGAAGCTTTCTTT
cdr3_aa: CATRRGPNTEAFF

d_call: .
clone_size: few
j_call: TRBJ1-1
v_call: TRBV5-4
cdr3_nt: TGTGCCAGCAGGGTGACAGGTGAATTCACTGAAGCTTTCTTT
cdr3_aa: CASRVTGEFTEAFF

d_call: .
clone_size: .
j_call: TRBJ2-5
v_call: TRBV29-1
cdr3_nt: TGCAGCGTGAAGGGACAAAACCAAGAGACCCAGTACTTC
cdr3_aa: CSVKGQNQETQYF

d_call: .
clone_size: many
j_call: TRBJ1-4
v_call: TRBV7-9
cdr3_nt: TGTGCCAGCAGCCCTAAAGGACAGTCTCAAAATGAAAAACTGTTTTTT
cdr3_aa: CASSPKGQSQNEKLFF

d_call: TRBD2
clone_size: many
j_call: TRBJ2-3
v_call: TRBV7-9
cdr3_nt: TGTGCCAGCAGCCCGGGACTAGCGGGGGCCCGCACAGATACGCAGTATTTT
cdr3_aa: CASSPGLAGARTDTQYF

d_call: TRBD1
clone_size: few
j_call: TRBJ1-1
v_call: TRBV19
cdr3_nt: TGTGCCAGTAGTGAGGACAGGATCAGGGCTTTCTTT
cdr3_aa: CASSEDRIRAFF

d_call: TRBD1
clone_size: many
j_call: TRBJ2-5
v_call: TRBV6-1
cdr3_nt: TGTGCCAGCAGTGAAGGACAGGGGACGGGAGAGACCCAGTACTTC
cdr3_aa: CASSEGQGTGETQYF

d_call: TRBD2
clone_size: many
j_call: TRBJ2-3
v_call: TRBV2
cdr3_nt: TGTGCCAGCAGTGCTAGCGGGAGGACAGATACGCAGTATTTT
cdr3_aa: CASSASGRTDTQYF

d_call: .
clone_size: many
j_call: TRBJ2-5
v_call: TRBV27
cdr3_nt: TGTGCCAGCAGGCAGGGGTTGAGGGAGACCCAGTACTTC
cdr3_aa: CASRQGLRETQYF

d_call: TRBD1
clone_size: many
j_call: TRBJ1-1
v_call: TRBV5-1
cdr3_nt: TGCGCCAGCAGCCCGGGACAGCCCCACACTGAAGCTTTCTTT
cdr3_aa: CASSPGQPHTEAFF

d_call: .
clone_size: many
j_call: TRBJ1-1
v_call: TRBV5-1
cdr3_nt: TGCGCCAGCAGCGGCGGGGGAGGCGGTGAAGCTTTCTTT
cdr3_aa: CASSGGGGGEAFF

d_call: .
clone_size: .
j_call: TRBJ2-4
v_call: TRBV2
cdr3_nt: TGTGCCAGCAGCAGGGGGGGGGTAGCCAAAAACACTCAGTACTTC
cdr3_aa: CASSRGGVAKNTQYF

d_call: .
clone_size: .
j_call: TRBJ2-1
v_call: TRBV24-1
cdr3_nt: TGTGCTACCAGTGATTCACGGACAGCCTACAATGAGCAGCTCTTC
cdr3_aa: CATSDSRTAYNEQLF

d_call: .
clone_size: .
j_call: TRBJ2-7
v_call: TRBV28
cdr3_nt: TGTGCCGGCATACCAAATGGGCAGGTTGGAGAGCAGTACTTC
cdr3_aa: CAGIPNGQVGEQYF

d_call: .
clone_size: many
j_call: TRBJ1-1
v_call: TRBV6-1
cdr3_nt: TGTGCCAGCAGTGAATGGGGTGACACTGAAGCTTTCTTT
cdr3_aa: CASSEWGDTEAFF

d_call: .
clone_size: many
j_call: TRBJ2-1
v_call: TRBV24-1
cdr3_nt: TGTGCCACCAGTGAACCCAGGGCGGGTGGAGATGAGCAGTTCTTC
cdr3_aa: CATSEPRAGGDEQFF

d_call: TRBD2
clone_size: many
j_call: TRBJ2-3
v_call: TRBV29-1
cdr3_nt: TGCAGCGGTGGACTAGCGGGGGGGCGGACGGAGACGCAGTATTTT
cdr3_aa: CSGGLAGGRTETQYF